The entry below gives a single T cell receptor beta chain sequence along with its context. The sample belongs to a study of CD8 T cells in Susac syndrome. The ends lost 3 bases at V and 0 bases at J; junction bases unmatched: 4. Germline assignment: CDR1 DFQATT and CDR2 SNEGSKA (reference sequence). The CDR3 has 14 amino acids. Random hexamers served to reverse transcribe roughly 0.5 to 1 ug RNA. TCRdb ran MiXCR on the immunoSEQ multiplex PCR reads and lists one entry per CDR3 protein. The sample shows roughly 180,000 distinct CDR3 sequences, 93% of them seen only once. The receptor was derived from a human donor with multiple sclerosis. Sequencing input: CD4+ T cells from PBMCs. This rearrangement joins TRBV20-1 to TRBJ1-1, with 7 positions matching TRBD1. The CDR3 loop reads CSARTGLMNTEAFF. The CDR3 DNA sequence: TGCAGTGCTAGGACAGGGTTAATGAACACTGAAGCTTTCTTT.